This T cell receptor beta chain was recovered during a study of blood T cell repertoires in COVID-19. In the study overall: The United States, Italy and Spain were the sources of the acute and convalescent COVID-19 samples. From T cells, B-cell-depleted T cells, or PBMCs came the material, which was cDNA or gDNA.

Authors' analysis steps: For nucleated cells, counts were estimated from reference gene primer amplification. This table comes from immunoSEQ multiplex PCR, and its TCRdb copy is limited to in-frame clones, with some not included. The V and J calls and clone size come from that table; D and trimming were worked out from the DNA. The repertoire holds some 300,000 clones, with approximately 90% as singletons. Looked up from germline, CDR1 is SNHLY and CDR2 is FYNNEI. The CDR3 totals 20 residues. V dropped 9 bases and J dropped 5; count of bases not matched to a gene: 28. Enrolled during active infection, Seattle patients were then followed longitudinally.

This chain uses TRBV2 with TRBJ2-7; 10 bases match TRBD2. Sequenced input: peripheral blood. This clonotype was sampled from a woman aged 45 to 65 with COVID-19, enrolled during active disease. The CDR3 nucleotides are TGTGCCAGACCCACCCCCCTTGAGCGGGAGGGCCTGTGTATGAATGACGAGCAGTACTTC. Residues: CARPTPLEREGLCMNDEQYF.